This is a list of T cell receptor beta chains from one sample in a study of OX40 agonist ivuxolimab in advanced cancers. This table comes from immunoSEQ multiplex PCR, and its TCRdb copy is limited to in-frame clones, with some not included. The repertoire holds 80,000 or so clones, with 86% as singletons. The sample in question was CD4+ or CD8+ T cells sorted from blood, obtained in a trial of the OX40 agonist ivuxolimab. The receptors stem from an adult with an advanced solid tumor such as melanoma, head and neck, liver or kidney cancer. CDR3s include the opening cysteine and the closing phenylalanine or tryptophan. Fields, in order: V gene, J gene, CDR3 protein.

>TRBV6-5|TRBJ2-7
CASSYSGSGKYEQYF
>TRBV2|TRBJ2-4
CASNIPSVKNIQYF
>TRBV4-3|TRBJ2-1
CASSQERGGRYEQFF
>TRBV5-6|TRBJ2-5
CASSFQYPEETQYF
>TRBV19|TRBJ2-3
CASSIDGPYGTQYF
>TRBV7-9|TRBJ2-3
CASSRDRGGSDTQYF
>TRBV21-1|TRBJ1-4
CASSKALRQGTNEKLFF
>TRBV7-3|TRBJ2-1
CASSRQGLAGVNEQFF
>TRBV7-9|TRBJ2-5
CASSLSSDETQYF
>TRBV7-2|TRBJ1-1
CASSRFVGQGVFYTEAFF
>TRBV6-6|TRBJ2-3
CASRSWTSGGADTQYF
>TRBV18|TRBJ1-4
CASSPPRGGQTTNEKLFF
>TRBV7-3|TRBJ2-1
CASSQRGLPNEQFF
>TRBV5-4|TRBJ2-3
CASSADRGRTDTQYF
>TRBV5-1|TRBJ2-1
CASSLGDSYNEQFF
>TRBV10-1|TRBJ2-7
CASSQGQVPYEQYF
>TRBV11-2|TRBJ2-2
CASSEQINTGELFF
>TRBV11-2|TRBJ1-5
CASSLDGNQPQHF
>TRBV7-3|TRBJ2-2
CASSLLAGRNTGELFF
>TRBV30|TRBJ2-1
CAWSPLNEQFF
>TRBV19|TRBJ1-6
CASSITDRGNSPLHF
>TRBV6-5|TRBJ1-6
CASRGNNSPLHF
>TRBV6-6|TRBJ2-1
CASNLAGVGQGEQFF
>TRBV9|TRBJ2-2
CASSVAGGSGELFF
>TRBV5-8|TRBJ1-2
CASSLLGTVQYGYTF
>TRBV4-2|TRBJ1-6
CASSHDQTGPNSPLHF
>TRBV18|TRBJ2-2
CASSPPGNTGELFF
>TRBV19|TRBJ1-6
CASTPGLNSPLHF